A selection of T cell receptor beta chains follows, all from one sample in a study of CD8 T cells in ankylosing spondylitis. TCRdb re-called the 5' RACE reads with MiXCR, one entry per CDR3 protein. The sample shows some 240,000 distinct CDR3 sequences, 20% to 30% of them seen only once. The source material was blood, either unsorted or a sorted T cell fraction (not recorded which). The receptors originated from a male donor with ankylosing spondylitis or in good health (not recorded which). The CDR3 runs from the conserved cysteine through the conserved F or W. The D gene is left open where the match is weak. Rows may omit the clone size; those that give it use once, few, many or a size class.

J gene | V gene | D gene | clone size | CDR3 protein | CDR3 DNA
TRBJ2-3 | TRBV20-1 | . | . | CMPRRDAGNTQYF | TGCATGCCACGCCGGGACGCAGGAAATACGCAGTATTTT
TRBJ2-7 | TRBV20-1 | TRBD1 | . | CSARRRDRAYEQYF | TGCAGTGCTAGACGAAGGGACAGGGCTTACGAGCAGTACTTC
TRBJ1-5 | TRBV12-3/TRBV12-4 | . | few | CASSFRGLGNQPQHF | TGTGCCAGCAGTTTTCGCGGCCTGGGCAATCAGCCCCAGCATTTT
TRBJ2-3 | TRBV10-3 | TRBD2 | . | CAISEMGGRSTDTQYF | TGTGCCATCAGTGAGATGGGAGGGAGATCCACAGATACGCAGTATTTT
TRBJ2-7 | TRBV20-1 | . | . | CSARDPLAISSYEQYF | TGCAGTGCTAGAGATCCCCTAGCGATAAGCTCCTACGAGCAGTACTTC
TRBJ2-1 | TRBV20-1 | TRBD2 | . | CSANTQRGGNEQFF | TGCAGTGCCAACACCCAGCGGGGGGGCAATGAGCAGTTCTTC
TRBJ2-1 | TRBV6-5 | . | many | CASSYSRGDEQFF | TGTGCCAGCAGTTACTCGCGAGGCGATGAGCAGTTCTTC
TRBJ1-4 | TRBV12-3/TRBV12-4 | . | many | CASSFSIANEKLFF | TGTGCCAGCAGTTTCTCTATTGCGAATGAAAAACTGTTTTTT
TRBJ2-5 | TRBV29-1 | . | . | CSVENGETQYF | TGCAGCGTTGAGAATGGGGAGACCCAGTACTTC
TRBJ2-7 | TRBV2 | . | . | CASRVLQQGLYEQYF | TGTGCCAGCAGAGTACTCCAACAGGGCCTCTACGAGCAGTACTTC
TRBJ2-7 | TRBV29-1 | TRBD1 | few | CSVGPGQKPYEQYF | TGCAGCGTGGGTCCGGGACAGAAACCCTACGAGCAGTACTTC
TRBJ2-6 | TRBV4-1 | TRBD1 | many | CASSRGQGALGANVLTF | TGCGCCAGCAGCAGAGGACAGGGGGCGCTTGGGGCCAACGTCCTGACTTTC
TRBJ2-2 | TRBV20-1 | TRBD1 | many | CSARATGANGELFF | TGCAGTGCTAGAGCGACAGGGGCTAACGGGGAGCTGTTTTTT
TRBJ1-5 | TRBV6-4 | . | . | CASRVRRGPRHF | TGTGCCAGCAGGGTACGACGGGGCCCAAGGCATTTT
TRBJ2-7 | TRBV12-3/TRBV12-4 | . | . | CASSLRRGHEQYF | TGTGCCAGCAGTCTCCGTAGAGGCCACGAGCAGTACTTC
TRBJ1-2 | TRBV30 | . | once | CAWSVNIYGYTF | TGTGCCTGGAGTGTAAATATCTATGGCTACACCTTC
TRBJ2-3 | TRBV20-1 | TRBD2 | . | CSARDPRLAGATDTQYF | TGCAGTGCTAGAGATCCTCGACTAGCGGGGGCCACAGATACGCAGTATTTT
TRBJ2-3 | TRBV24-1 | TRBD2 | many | CATSDPRHPSGASDTQYF | TGTGCCACCAGTGATCCCCGACACCCTAGCGGGGCCTCAGATACGCAGTATTTT
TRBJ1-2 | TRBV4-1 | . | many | CASSSPSNYGYTF | TGCGCCAGCAGCTCGCCATCCAACTATGGCTACACCTTC
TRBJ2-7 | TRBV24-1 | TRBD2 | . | CATSDRTSGYEQYF | TGTGCCACCAGTGATCGGACTAGCGGCTACGAGCAGTACTTC
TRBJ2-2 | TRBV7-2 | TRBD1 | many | CASTRTGRTGELFF | TGTGCCAGCACCCGGACAGGGCGTACCGGGGAGCTGTTTTTT
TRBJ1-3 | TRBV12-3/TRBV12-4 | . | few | CASSSSVGNTIYF | TGTGCCAGCAGTTCGTCGGTTGGAAACACCATATATTTT
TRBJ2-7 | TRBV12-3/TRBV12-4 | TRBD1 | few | CASSLGQGPLYEQYF | TGTGCCAGCAGTCTAGGACAGGGACCTCTCTACGAGCAGTACTTC
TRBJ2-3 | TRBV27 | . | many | CASSPSLQDTQYF | TGTGCCAGCAGTCCATCGTTACAAGATACGCAGTATTTT
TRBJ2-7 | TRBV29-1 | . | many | CSVEEQLEQYF | TGCAGCGTTGAAGAACAGCTCGAGCAGTACTTC
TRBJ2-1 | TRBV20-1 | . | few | CSASPYNEQFF | TGCAGTGCTTCACCCTACAATGAGCAGTTCTTC
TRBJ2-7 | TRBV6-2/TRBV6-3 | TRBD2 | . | CASKRGLAGFEQYF | TGTGCCAGCAAAAGAGGGCTAGCGGGGTTCGAGCAGTACTTC
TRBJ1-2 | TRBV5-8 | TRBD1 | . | CASSLTGGSNYGYTF | TGTGCCAGCAGCCTGACAGGGGGAAGCAACTATGGCTACACCTTC
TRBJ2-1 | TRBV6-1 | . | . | CASSHTDRQGLNEQFF | TGTGCCAGCAGTCATACTGACAGACAAGGCTTGAATGAGCAGTTCTTC